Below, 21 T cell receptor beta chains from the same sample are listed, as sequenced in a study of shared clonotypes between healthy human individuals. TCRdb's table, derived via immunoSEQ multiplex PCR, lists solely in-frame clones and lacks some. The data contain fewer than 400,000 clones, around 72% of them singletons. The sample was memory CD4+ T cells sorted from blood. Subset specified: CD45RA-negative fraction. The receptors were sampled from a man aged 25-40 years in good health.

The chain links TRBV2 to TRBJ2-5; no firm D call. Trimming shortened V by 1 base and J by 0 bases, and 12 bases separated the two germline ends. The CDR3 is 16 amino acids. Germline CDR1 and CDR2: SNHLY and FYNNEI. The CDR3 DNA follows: TGTGCCAGCAGTGAAGACGAACAGATGTACCAAGAGACCCAGTACTTC. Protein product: CASSEDEQMYQETQYF.

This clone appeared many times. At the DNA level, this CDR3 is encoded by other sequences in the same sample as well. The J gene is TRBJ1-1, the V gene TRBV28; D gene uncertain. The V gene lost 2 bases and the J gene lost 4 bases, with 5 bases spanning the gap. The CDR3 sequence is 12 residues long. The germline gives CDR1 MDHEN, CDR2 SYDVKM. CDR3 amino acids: CASSLPSTEAFF. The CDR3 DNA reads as TGTGCCAGCAGTTTACCAAGCACTGAAGCTTTCTTT.

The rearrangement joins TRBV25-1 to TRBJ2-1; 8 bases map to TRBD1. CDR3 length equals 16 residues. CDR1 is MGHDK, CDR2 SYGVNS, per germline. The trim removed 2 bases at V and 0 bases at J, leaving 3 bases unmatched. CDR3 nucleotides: TGTGCCAGCAGTGAAAGGACAGGGAGCTCCTACAATGAGCAGTTCTTC. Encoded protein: CASSERTGSSYNEQFF.

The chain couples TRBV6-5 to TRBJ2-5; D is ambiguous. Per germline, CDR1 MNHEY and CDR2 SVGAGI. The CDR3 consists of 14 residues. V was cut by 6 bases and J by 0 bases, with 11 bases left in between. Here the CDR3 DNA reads TGTGCCAGCAGCCCAAGGCATTACCAAGAGACCCAGTACTTC. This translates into CASSPRHYQETQYF.

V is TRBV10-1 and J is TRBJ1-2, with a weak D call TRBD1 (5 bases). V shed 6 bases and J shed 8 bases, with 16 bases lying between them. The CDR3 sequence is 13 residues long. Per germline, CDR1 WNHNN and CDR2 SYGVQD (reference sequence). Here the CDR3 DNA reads TGCGCCAGCAGCCCAGGGTTGTCGGGAGGCTACACCTTC. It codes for CASSPGLSGGYTF.

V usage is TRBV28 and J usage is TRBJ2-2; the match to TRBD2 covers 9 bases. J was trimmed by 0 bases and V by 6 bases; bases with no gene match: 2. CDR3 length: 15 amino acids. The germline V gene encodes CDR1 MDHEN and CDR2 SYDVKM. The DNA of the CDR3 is TGTGCCAGCAGCCGGACTAGCGCGAACACCGGGGAGCTGTTTTTT. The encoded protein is CASSRTSANTGELFF.

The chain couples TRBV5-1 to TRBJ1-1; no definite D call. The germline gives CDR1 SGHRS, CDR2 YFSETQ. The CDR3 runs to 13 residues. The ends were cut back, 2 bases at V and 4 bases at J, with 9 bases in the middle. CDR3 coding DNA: TGCGCCAGCAGCTTTTTGGGTTTCACTGAAGCTTTCTTT. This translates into CASSFLGFTEAFF.

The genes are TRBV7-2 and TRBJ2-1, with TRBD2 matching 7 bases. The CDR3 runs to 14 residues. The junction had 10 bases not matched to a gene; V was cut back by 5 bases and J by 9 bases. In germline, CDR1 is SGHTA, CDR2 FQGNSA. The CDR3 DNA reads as TGTGCCAGCAGCCTACCGACTAGCTTGGGTGAGCAGTTCTTC. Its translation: CASSLPTSLGEQFF.

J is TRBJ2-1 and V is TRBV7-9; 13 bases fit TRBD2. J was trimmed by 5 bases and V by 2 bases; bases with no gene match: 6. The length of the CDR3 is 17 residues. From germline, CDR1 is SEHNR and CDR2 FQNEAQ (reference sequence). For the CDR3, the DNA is TGTGCCAGCAGCTTATACCAGGGACTAGCGGGGAACAATGAGCAGTTCTTC. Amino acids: CASSLYQGLAGNNEQFF. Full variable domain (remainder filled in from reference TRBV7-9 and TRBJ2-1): DTGVSQNPRHKITKRGQNVTFRCDPISEHNRLYWYRQTLGQGPEFLTYFQNEAQLEKSRLLSDRFSAERPKGSFSTLEIQRTEQGDSAMYLCASSLYQGLAGNNEQFFGPGTRLTVL.

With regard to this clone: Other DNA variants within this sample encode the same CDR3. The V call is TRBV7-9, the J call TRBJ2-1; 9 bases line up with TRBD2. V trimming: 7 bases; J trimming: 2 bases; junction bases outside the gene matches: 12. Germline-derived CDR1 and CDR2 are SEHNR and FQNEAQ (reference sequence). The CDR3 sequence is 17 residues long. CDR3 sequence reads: CASINIMSGRPYNEQFF. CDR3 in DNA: TGTGCCAGCATCAATATCATGAGCGGGAGGCCCTACAATGAGCAGTTCTTC.

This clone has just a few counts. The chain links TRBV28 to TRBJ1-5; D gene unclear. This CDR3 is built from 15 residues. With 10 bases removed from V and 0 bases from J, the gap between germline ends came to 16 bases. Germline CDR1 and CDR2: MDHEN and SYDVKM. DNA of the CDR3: TGTGCCACCTTACCGGGAACAAATAGCAATCAGCCCCAGCATTTT. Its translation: CATLPGTNSNQPQHF.

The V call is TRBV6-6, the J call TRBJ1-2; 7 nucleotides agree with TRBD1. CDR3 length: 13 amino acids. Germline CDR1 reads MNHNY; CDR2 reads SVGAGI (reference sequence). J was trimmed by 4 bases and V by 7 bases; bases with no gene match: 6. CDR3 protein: CASTRTGIYGYTF. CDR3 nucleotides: TGTGCCAGCACTCGGACAGGCATCTATGGCTACACCTTC.

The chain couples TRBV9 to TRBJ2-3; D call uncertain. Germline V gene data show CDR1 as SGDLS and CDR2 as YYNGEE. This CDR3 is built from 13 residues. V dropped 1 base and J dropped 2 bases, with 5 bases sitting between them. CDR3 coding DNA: TGTGCCAGCAGCGTATTGAACACAGATACGCAGTATTTT. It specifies CASSVLNTDTQYF.

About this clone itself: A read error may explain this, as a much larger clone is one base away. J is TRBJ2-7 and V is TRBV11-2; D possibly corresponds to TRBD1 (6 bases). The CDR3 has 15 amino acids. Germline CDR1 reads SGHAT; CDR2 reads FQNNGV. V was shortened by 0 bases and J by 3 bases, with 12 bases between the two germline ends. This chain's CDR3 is CASSLDSQGHYEQYF. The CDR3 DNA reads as TGTGCCAGCAGCTTAGATTCGCAGGGACACTACGAGCAGTACTTC. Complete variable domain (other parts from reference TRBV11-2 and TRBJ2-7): EAGVAQSPRYKIIEKRQSVAFWCNPISGHATLYWYQQILGQGPKLLIQFQNNGVVDDSQLPKDRFSAERLKGVDSTLKIQPAKLEDSAVYLCASSLDSQGHYEQYFGPGTRLTVT.

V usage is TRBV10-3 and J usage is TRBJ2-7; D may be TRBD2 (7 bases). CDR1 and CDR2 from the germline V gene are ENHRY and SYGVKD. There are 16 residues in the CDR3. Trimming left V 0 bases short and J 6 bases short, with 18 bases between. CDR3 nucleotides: TGTGCCATCAGTGAGTCAGAGGGGAGGGGGGCTTTCGAGCAGTACTTC. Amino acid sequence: CAISESEGRGAFEQYF.

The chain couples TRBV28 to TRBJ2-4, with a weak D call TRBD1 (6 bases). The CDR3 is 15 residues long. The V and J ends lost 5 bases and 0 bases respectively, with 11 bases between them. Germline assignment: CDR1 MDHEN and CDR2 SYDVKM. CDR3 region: CASSPDRPAKNIQYF. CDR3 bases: TGTGCCAGCAGTCCGGACAGACCAGCCAAAAACATTCAGTACTTC.

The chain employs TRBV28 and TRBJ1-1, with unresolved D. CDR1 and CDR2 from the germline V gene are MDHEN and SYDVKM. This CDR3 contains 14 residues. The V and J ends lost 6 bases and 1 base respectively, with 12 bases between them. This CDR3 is CASSKRAGNTEAFF. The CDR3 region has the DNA TGTGCCAGCAGCAAAAGAGCGGGGAACACTGAAGCTTTCTTT.

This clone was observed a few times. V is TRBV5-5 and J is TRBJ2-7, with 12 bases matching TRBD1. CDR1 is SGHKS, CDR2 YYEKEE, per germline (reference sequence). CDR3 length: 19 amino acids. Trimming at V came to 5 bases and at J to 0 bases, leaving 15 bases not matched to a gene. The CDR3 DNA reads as TGTGCCAGCAGGGGGGCGGACCGGGACAGGGGGCGAAGCTCCTACGAGCAGTACTTC. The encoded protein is CASRGADRDRGRSSYEQYF.

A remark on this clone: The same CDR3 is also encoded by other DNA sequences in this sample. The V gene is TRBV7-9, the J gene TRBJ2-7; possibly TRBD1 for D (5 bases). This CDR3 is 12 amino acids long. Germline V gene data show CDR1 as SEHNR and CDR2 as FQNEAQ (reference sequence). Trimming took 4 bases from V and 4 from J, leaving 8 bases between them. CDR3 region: CASSSQGYEQYF. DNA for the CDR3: TGTGCCAGCAGCTCGCAGGGTTACGAGCAGTACTTC.

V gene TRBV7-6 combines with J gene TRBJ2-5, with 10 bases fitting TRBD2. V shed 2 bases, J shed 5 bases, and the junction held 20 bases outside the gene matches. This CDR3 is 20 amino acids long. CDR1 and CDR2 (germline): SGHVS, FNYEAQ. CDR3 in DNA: TGTGCCAGCAGCTTAAAAGTAATACAAACTAGCGGGATGGGAGAGGAGACCCAGTACTTC. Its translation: CASSLKVIQTSGMGEETQYF.

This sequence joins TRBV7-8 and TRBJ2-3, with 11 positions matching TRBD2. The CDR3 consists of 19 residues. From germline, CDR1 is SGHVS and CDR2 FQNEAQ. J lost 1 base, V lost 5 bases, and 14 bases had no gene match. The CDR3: CASSPARRLAGRGTDTQYF. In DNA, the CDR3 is TGTGCCAGCAGCCCCGCTCGGCGACTAGCGGGAAGGGGCACAGATACGCAGTATTTT.